This T cell receptor (beta chain) was recorded in a study of memory CD4+ T cells and cytomegalovirus serostatus. Looked up from germline, CDR1 is MDHEN and CDR2 is SYDVKM. V was clipped by 5 bases and J by 5 bases; unmatched bases: 0. This CDR3 comprises 15 residues. In the study's own analysis: Out-of-frame sequences were removed, leaving 2 million to 2.5 million distinct TCRbeta sequences. The assay was immunoSEQ multiplex PCR, and TCRdb's table has in-frame clones only and misses some. The V and J calls and clone size are taken from that table; D and trimming were inferred from the DNA. The table lists roughly 67,000 clones, 76% of them singletons, with about 4.8% in the top ten. Remarks on this clone: Antigen unknown.

Single viable CD3+CD4+CD8-CD45RO+ cells were sorted as the memory CD4+ T cells. Study results and limitations: A US-trained random forest predicted CMV serostatus with median AUC around 0.9.

The receptor's source is an adult in good health and CMV-seropositive. The chain employs TRBV28 and TRBJ2-1; 16 bases line up with TRBD2. Source material: memory CD4+ T cells from blood. CDR3 in amino acids: CASSGTSGGDNEQFF. The CDR3 DNA is TGTGCCAGCAGTGGGACTAGCGGGGGGGACAATGAGCAGTTCTTC.